This T cell receptor beta chain is from a study of technical replicates of blood from a handful of donors. This clone occurred once. V shed 1 base and J shed 5 bases, with 21 bases lying between them. Looked up from germline, CDR1 is LNHDA and CDR2 is SQIVND (reference sequence). The CDR3 is made up of 17 amino acids. Using immunoSEQ multiplex PCR, the repertoire was profiled, and TCRdb retains in-frame clones only, with some absent. The sample carries roughly 80,000 clones, about 89% recorded once. Sequencing used T cells isolated from PBMCs. The sequence derives from a human donor in good health. The chain combines TRBV19 with TRBJ2-7; possibly TRBD2 for D (5 bases). The chain's CDR3 is CASSIGALRGSTHEQYF. The CDR3 DNA is TGTGCCAGTAGTATAGGGGCACTTAGAGGGAGTACCCACGAGCAGTACTTC.